This passage covers 7 T cell receptor beta chains from one sample sequenced in a study of T cell responses to AZD1222 COVID-19 vaccine. Clones were read by immunoSEQ multiplex PCR, and TCRdb kept only the in-frame ones, dropping some. Of approximately 110,000 clones listed, more than 75% are singletons. The input for sequencing was peripheral blood, taken on day 0 of AZD1222 vaccination. These receptors were obtained from an adult in good health.

The chain is built from TRBV19 and TRBJ1-5, with D perhaps TRBD1 (6 bases). CDR1 LNHDA and CDR2 SQIVND come from the germline V gene (reference sequence). V dropped 6 bases and J dropped 1 base, with 10 bases sitting between them. The CDR3 is made up of 14 amino acids. Here the CDR3 reads CASRKDRSNQPQHF. As DNA, the CDR3 is TGTGCCAGTAGAAAAGACAGGAGCAATCAGCCCCAGCATTTT.

This rearrangement joins TRBV11-3 to TRBJ2-2, with D perhaps matching TRBD1 (5 bases). The CDR3 length is 15 residues. Germline CDR1 is SGHNT and CDR2 is YENEEA. Trimming cost V 2 bases and J 5 bases, with 12 bases left between them. CDR3 protein: CASSLRQGGTGELFF. The CDR3 DNA reads as TGTGCCAGCAGCTTAAGGCAGGGTGGTACCGGGGAGCTGTTTTTT.

The chain recombines TRBV5-1 with TRBJ1-1; D not certain. V lost 4 bases to trimming and J lost 1 base, with 17 bases between them. Germline V gene data show CDR1 as SGHRS and CDR2 as YFSETQ. This CDR3 comprises 16 residues. The DNA for the CDR3 is TGCGCCAGCAGCCCGGTCGTGATGCAGACGAACACTGAAGCTTTCTTT. It is translated as CASSPVVMQTNTEAFF.

CDR3 residues: CASSYRGNPSGNTIYF. The CDR3 region has the DNA TGTGCCAGCAGTTACAGGGGAAATCCCTCTGGAAACACCATATATTTT. V gene TRBV6-6 combines with J gene TRBJ1-3; a weak D match, TRBD1 (5 bases). The CDR3 loop spans 16 amino acids. Germline V gives CDR1 MNHNY, CDR2 SVGAGI (reference sequence). V lost 2 bases and J lost 0, with 11 bases in between.

V is TRBV12-3 or TRBV12-4 and J is TRBJ2-1; the match to TRBD1 covers 8 bases. Trimming at V came to 5 bases and at J to 7 bases, leaving 4 bases not matched to a gene. This CDR3 has 13 amino acids. The CDR3, as DNA: TGTGCCAGCAGTGGACAGGGTGGGAATGAGCAGTTCTTC. Translation gives CASSGQGGNEQFF.

The chain combines TRBV14 with TRBJ1-2; the D is unclear. V dropped 10 bases and J dropped 7 bases, with 19 bases sitting between them. The germline V gene encodes CDR1 SGHDN and CDR2 FVKESK. CDR3 length: 13 residues. CDR3 sequence reads: CATSRREGPGYTF. The CDR3 coding sequence is TGTGCCACCTCACGACGGGAAGGCCCTGGCTACACCTTC.

The chain carries TRBV5-1 and TRBJ1-2; D gene uncertain. CDR1 is SGHRS and CDR2 is YFSETQ in the germline V gene. Trimming removed 0 bases from V and 4 bases from J, with 10 bases in between. This CDR3 is 14 amino acids long. CDR3 protein: CASSLVTVSYGYTF. Written as DNA, the CDR3 is TGCGCCAGCAGCTTGGTAACGGTGTCCTATGGCTACACCTTC.